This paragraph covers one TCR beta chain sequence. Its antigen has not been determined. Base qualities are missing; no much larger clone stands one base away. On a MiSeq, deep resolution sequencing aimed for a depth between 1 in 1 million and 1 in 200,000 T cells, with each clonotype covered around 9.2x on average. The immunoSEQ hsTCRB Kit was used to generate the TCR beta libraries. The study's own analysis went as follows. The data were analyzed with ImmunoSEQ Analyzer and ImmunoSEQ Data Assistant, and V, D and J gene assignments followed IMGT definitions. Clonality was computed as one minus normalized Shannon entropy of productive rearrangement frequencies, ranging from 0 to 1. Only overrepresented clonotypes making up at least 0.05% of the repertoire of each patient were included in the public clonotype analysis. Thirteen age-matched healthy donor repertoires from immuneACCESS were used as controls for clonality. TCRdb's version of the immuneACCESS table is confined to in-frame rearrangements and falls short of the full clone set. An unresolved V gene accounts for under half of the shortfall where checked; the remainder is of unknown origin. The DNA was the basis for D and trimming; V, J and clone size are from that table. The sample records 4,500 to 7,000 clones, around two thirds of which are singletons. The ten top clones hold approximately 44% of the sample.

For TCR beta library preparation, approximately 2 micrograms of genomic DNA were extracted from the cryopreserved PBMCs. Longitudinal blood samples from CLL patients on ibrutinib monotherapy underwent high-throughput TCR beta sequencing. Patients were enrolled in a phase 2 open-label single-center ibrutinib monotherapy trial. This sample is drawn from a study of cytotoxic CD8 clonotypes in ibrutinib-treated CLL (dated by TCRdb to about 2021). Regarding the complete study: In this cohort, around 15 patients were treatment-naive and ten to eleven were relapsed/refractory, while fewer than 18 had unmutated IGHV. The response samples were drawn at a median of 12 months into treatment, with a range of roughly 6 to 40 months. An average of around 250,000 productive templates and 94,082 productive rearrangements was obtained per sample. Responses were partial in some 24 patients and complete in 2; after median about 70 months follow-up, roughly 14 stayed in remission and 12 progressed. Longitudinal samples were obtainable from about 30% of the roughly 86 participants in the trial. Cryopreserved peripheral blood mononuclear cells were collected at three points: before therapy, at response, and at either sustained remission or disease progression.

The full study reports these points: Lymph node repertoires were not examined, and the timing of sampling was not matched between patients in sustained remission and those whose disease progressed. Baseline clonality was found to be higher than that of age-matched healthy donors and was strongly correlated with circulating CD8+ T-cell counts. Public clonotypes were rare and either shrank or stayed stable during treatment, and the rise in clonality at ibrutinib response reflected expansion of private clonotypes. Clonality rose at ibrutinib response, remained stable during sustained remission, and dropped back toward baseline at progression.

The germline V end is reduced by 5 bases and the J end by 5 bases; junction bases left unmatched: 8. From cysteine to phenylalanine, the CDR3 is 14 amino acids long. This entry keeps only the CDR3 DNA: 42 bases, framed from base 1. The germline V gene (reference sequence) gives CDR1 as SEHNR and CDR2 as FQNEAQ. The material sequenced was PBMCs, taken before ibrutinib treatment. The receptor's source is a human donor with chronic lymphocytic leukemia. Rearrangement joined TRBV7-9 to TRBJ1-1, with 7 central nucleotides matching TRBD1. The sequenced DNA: TGTGCCAGCAGCCTCACCACAGGGGAGACTGAAGCTTTCTTT. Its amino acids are CASSLTTGETEAFF.